This T cell receptor beta chain was obtained from a study of tumor-infiltrating lymphocytes in primary liver carcinoma. Unsorted whole blood yielded the blood RNA, and germline DNA was also extracted. About this clonotype: The junction differs from germline at one of its ends, possibly a read error.

The CDR3 has 14 residues. Germline V CDR1 and CDR2: SQVTM, ANQGSEA. The input was about 500 ng total RNA; TCR beta cDNA was made from it with a constant-region primer. Employing slightly modified ARM-PCR, three nested multiplex PCR rounds were run, and these gave rise to the TCR beta libraries. The first two PCR rounds, approximately 10 cycles each, used TRBV1-TRBV30 forward primers and a C-beta reverse primer. TCRdb re-analysed the multiplex PCR reads in MiXCR, keeping a single row per CDR3 protein. The sample gives some 320,000 distinct CDR3 sequences, approximately 65% of which show up once; roughly 9% is in the top ten.

Specimen: peripheral blood. The rearrangement links TRBV29-1 to TRBJ1-1; D gene unclear. The sequence derives from a man aged 40-55 years with primary liver carcinoma and hepatitis B virus infection. CDR3 region: CSVRLSPMKTEAFF. The DNA for the CDR3 is TGCAGCGTCAGACTTTCCCCCATGAAGACTGAAGCTTTCTTT.